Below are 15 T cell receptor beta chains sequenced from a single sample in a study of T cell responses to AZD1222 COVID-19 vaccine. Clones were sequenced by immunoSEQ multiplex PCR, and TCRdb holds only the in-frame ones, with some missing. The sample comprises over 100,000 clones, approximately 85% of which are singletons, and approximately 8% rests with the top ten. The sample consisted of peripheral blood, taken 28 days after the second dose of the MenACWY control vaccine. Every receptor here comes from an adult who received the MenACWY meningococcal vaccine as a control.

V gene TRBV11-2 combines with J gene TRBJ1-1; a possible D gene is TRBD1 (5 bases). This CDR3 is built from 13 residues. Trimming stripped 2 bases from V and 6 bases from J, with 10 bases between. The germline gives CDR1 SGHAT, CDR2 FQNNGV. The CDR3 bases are TGTGCCAGCAGCTTACCCGGGGGACCTGAAGCTTTCTTT. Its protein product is CASSLPGGPEAFF.

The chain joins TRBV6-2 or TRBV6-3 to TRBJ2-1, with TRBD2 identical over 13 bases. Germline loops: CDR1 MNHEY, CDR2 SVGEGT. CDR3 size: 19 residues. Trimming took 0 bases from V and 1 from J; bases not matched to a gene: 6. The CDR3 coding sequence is TGTGCCAGCAGTTACTCGTGGACTAGCGGGAGAACATCCTACAATGAGCAGTTCTTC. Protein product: CASSYSWTSGRTSYNEQFF.

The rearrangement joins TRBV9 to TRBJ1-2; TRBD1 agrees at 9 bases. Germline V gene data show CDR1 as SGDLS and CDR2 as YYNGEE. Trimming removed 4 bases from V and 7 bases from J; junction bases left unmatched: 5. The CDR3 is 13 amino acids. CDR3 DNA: TGTGCCAGCAGCTCACAGGGGGCTACTGGCTACACCTTC. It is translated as CASSSQGATGYTF. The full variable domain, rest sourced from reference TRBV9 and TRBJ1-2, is DSGVTQTPKHLITATGQRVTLRCSPRSGDLSVYWYQQSLDQGLQFLIQYYNGEERAKGNILERFSAQQFPDLHSELNLSSLELGDSALYFCASSSQGATGYTFGSGTRLTVV.

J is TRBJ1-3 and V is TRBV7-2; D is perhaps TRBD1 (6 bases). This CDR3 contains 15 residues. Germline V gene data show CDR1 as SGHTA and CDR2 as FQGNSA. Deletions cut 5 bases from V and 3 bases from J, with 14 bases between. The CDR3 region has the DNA TGTGCCAGCAGCCTTCAGGGGAACGGTGGAAACACCATATATTTT. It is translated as CASSLQGNGGNTIYF.

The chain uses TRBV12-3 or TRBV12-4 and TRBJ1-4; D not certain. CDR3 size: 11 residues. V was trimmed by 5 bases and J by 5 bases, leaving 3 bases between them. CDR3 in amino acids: CASSSNEKLFF. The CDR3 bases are TGTGCCAGCAGTAGCAATGAAAAACTGTTTTTT.

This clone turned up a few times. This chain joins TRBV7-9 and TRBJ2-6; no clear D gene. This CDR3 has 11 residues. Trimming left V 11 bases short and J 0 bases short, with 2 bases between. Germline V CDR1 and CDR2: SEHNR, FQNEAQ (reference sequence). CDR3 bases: TGTGCCGGCTCTGGGGCCAACGTCCTGACTTTC. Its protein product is CAGSGANVLTF.

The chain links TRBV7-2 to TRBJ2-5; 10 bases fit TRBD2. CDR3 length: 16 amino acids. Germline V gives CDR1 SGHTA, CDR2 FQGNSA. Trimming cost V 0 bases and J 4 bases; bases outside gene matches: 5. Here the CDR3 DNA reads TGTGCCAGCAGCTTAGCGCGAGCGGGAGGGCGAGAGACCCAGTACTTC. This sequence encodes CASSLARAGGRETQYF.

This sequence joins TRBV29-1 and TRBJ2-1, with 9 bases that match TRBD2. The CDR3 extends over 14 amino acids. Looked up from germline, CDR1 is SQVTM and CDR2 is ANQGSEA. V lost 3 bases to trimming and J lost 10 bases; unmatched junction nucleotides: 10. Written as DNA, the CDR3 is TGCAGCGTTGAGGGGCGGGAGGGCCTAAACGAGCAGTTCTTC. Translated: CSVEGREGLNEQFF.

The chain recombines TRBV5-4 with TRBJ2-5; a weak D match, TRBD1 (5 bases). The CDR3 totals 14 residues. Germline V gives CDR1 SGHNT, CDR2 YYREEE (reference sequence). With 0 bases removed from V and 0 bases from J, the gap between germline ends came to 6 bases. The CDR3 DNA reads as TGTGCCAGCAGCTTGGACAGGTACCAAGAGACCCAGTACTTC. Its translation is CASSLDRYQETQYF.

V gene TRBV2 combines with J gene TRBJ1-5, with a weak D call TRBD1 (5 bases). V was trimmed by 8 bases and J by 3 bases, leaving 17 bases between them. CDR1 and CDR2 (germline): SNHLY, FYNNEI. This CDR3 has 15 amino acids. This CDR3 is CASQQGRDANQPQHF. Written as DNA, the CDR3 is TGTGCCAGCCAACAAGGTCGGGACGCCAATCAGCCCCAGCATTTT.

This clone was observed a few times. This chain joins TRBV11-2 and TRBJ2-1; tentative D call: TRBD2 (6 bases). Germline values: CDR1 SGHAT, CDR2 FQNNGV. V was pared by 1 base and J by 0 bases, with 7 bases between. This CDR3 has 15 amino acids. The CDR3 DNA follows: TGTGCCAGCAGCTTAGTGGGGGGCTCCTACAATGAGCAGTTCTTC. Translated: CASSLVGGSYNEQFF.

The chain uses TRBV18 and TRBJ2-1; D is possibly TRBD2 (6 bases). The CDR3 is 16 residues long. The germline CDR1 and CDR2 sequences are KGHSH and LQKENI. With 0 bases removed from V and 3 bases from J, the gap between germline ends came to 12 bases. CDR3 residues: CASSPPAGLYYNEQFF. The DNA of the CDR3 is TGTGCCAGCTCACCACCGGCGGGGCTATACTACAATGAGCAGTTCTTC.

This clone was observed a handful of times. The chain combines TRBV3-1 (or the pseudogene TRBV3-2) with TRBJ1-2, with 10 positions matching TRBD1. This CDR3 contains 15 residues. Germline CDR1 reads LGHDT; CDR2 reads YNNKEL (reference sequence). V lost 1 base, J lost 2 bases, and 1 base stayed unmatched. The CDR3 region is CASSQGGQGNYGYTF. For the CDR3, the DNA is TGTGCCAGCAGCCAAGGGGGACAGGGGAACTATGGCTACACCTTC.

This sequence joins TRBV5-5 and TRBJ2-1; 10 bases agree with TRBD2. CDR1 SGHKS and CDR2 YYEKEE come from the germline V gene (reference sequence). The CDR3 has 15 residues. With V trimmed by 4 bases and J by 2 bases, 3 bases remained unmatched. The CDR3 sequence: CASSAGTSAYNEQFF. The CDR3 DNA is TGTGCCAGCAGCGCTGGGACTAGCGCCTACAATGAGCAGTTCTTC.

CDR3 sequence: CASFPQGMRETQYF. The CDR3 region has the DNA TGTGCCAGCTTCCCACAGGGGATGCGGGAGACCCAGTACTTC. The chain recombines TRBV28 with TRBJ2-5, with TRBD1 matching 7 bases. The CDR3 spans 14 residues. The germline V gene has CDR1 MDHEN and CDR2 SYDVKM. With 8 bases clipped from V and 5 bases from J, the junction kept 11 bases outside the gene matches.